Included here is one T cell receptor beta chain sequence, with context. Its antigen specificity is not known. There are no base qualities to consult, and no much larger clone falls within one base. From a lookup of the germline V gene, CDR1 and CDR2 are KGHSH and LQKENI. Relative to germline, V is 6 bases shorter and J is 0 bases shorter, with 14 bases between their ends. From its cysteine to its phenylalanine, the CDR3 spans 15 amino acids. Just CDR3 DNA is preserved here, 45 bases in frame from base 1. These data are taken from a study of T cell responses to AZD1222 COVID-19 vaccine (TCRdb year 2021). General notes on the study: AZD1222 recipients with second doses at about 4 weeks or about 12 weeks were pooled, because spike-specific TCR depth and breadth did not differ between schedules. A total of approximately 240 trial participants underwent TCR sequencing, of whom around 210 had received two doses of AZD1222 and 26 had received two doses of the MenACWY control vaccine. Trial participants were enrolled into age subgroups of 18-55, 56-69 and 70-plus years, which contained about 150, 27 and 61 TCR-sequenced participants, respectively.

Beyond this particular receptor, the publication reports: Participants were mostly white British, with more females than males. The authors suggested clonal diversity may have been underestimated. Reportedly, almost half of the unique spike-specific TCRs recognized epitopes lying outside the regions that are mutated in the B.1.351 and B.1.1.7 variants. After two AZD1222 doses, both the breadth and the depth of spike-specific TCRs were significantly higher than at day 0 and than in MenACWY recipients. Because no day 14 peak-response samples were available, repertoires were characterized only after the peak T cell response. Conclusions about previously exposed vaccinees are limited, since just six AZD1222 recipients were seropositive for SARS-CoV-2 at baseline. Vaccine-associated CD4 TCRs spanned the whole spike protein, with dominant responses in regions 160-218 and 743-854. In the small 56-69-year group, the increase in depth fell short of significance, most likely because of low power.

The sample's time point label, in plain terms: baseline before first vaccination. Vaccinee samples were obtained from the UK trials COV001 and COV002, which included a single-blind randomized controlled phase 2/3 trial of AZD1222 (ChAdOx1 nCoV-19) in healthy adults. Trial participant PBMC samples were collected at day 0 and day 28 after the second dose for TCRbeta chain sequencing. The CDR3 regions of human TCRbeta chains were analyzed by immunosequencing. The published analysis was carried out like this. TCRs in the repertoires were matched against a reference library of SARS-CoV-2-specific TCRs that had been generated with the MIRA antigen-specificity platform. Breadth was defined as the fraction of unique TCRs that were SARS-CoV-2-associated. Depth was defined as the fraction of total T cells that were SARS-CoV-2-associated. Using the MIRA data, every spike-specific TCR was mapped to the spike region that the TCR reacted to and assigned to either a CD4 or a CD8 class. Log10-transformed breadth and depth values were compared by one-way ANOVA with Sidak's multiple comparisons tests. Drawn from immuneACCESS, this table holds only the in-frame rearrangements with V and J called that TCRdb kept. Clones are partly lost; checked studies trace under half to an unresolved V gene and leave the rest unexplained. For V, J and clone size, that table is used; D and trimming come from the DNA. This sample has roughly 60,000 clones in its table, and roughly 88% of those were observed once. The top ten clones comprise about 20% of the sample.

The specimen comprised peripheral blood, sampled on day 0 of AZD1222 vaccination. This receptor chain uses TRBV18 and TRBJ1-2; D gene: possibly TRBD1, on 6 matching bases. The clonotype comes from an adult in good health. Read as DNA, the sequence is TGTGCCAGCTCGCCCTTAGGGGGGGCTAACTATGGCTACACCTTC. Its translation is CASSPLGGANYGYTF.